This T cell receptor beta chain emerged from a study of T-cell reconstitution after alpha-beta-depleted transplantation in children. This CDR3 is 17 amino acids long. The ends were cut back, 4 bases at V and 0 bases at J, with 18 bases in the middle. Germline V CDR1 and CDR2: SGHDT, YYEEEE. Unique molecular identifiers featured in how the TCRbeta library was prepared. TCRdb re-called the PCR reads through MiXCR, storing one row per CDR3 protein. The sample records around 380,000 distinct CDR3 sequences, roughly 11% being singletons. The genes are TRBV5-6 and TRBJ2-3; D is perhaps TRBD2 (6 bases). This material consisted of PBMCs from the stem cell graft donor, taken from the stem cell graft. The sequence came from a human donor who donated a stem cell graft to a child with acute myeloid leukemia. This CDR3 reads CASSDTGTHTSTDTQYF. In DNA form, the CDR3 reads TGTGCCAGCAGCGATACCGGGACTCATACTAGCACAGATACGCAGTATTTT.